This T cell receptor (beta chain) appears in the sequencing data of a study of blood T cell repertoires in COVID-19. Background on the study: Samples of COVID-19 (acute and convalescent) were obtained from the United States, Italy and Spain.

Original processing notes: Estimated nucleated cell counts came from reference gene primer amplification. Clones were sequenced by immunoSEQ multiplex PCR, and TCRdb holds only the in-frame ones, with some missing. V and J calls and clone size follow that table, whereas D and trimming were derived from the DNA. The table has approximately 49,000 clones, about 88% seen once. This TCR came from a man aged 50 to 59 with acute or convalescent COVID-19. Sequences were obtained from peripheral blood.

The CDR3 bases are TGTGCCAGCAGTCGGGACTATCTAGATACGCAGTATTTT. Translation: CASSRDYLDTQYF. The V call is TRBV6-5, the J call TRBJ2-3, with TRBD2 matching 7 bases. V lost 5 bases and J lost 5; bases outside the gene matches: 4. Germline V gene data show CDR1 as MNHEY and CDR2 as SVGAGI. The length of the CDR3 is 13 residues.